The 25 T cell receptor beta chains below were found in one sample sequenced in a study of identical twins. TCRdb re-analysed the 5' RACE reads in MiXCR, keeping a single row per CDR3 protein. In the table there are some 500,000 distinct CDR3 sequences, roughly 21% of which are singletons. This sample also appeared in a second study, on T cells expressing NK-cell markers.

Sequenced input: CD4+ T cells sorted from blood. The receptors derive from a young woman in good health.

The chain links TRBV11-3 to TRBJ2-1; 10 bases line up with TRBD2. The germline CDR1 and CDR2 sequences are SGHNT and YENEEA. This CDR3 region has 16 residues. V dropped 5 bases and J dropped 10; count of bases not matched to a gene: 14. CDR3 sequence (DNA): TGTGCCAGCAGCCCCCGGGAGCGGGGGGGCCGAGGAGAGCAGTTCTTC. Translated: CASSPRERGGRGEQFF.

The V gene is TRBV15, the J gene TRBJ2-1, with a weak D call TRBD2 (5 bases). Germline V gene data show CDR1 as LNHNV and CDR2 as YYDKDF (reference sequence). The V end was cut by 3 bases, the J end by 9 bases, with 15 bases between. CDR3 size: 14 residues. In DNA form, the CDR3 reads TGTGCCACCAGCAGCCTACTAGTGGCGGGTGAGCAGTTCTTC. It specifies CATSSLLVAGEQFF.

The CDR3 is CASSYSTSGRFSTDTQYF. Written as DNA, the CDR3 is TGTGCCAGCAGTTACTCGACTAGCGGGAGGTTTAGCACAGATACGCAGTATTTT. This chain joins TRBV6-2 or TRBV6-3 and TRBJ2-3, with 13 positions matching TRBD2. V was pared by 0 bases and J by 0 bases, with 3 bases of the junction left unmatched. The CDR3 length is 18 residues. CDR1 is MNHEY and CDR2 is SVGEGT in the germline V gene.

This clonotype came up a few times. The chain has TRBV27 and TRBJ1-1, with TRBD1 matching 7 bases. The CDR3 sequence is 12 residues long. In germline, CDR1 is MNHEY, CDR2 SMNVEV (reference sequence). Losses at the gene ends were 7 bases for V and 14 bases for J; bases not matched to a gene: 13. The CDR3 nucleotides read TGTGCCAGCAATCGGGACAGCTCGAGAGGGTTCTTT. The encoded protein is CASNRDSSRGFF.

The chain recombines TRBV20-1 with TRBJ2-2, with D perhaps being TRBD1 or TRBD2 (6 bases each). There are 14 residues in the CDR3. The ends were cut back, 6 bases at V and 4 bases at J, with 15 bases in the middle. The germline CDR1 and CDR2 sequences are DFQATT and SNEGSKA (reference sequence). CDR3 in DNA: TGCAGTGCCAGCAAGGGGGGCCCCACCGGGGAGCTGTTTTTT. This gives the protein CSASKGGPTGELFF.

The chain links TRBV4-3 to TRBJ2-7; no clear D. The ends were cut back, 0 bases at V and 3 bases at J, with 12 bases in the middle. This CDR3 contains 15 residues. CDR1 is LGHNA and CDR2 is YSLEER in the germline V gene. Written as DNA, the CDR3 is TGCGCCAGCAGCCAAGATTTAGGCCAGATCTACGAGCAGTACTTC. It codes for CASSQDLGQIYEQYF.

Here the CDR3 reads CASSLGSTNEQYF. CDR3 DNA sequence: TGTGCCAGCAGTCTGGGAAGTACCAACGAGCAGTACTTC. This rearrangement joins TRBV12-3 or TRBV12-4 to TRBJ2-7; no clear D gene. The CDR3 runs 13 residues. With 5 bases removed from V and 5 bases from J, the gap between germline ends came to 13 bases.

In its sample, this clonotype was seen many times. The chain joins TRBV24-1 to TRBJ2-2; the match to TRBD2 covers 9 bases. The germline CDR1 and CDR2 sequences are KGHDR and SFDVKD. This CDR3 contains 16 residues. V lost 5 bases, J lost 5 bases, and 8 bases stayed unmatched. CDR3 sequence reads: CATSGPSGVTTGELFF. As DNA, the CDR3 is TGTGCCACCAGTGGCCCTAGCGGGGTAACAACCGGGGAGCTGTTTTTT.

CDR3 coding DNA: TGTGCCAGCAGTTACGCAGGGGGCTTAGGTTCACCCCTCCACTTT. This gives the protein CASSYAGGLGSPLHF. The rearrangement joins TRBV12-3 or TRBV12-4 to TRBJ1-6, with 8 bases aligning to TRBD1. This CDR3 contains 15 residues. With 4 bases clipped from V and 9 bases from J, the junction kept 8 bases outside the gene matches.

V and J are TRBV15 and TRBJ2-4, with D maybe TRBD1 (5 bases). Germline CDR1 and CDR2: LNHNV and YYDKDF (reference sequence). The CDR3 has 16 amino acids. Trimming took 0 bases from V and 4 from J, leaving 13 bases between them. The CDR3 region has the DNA TGTGCCACCAGCAGAGATAACTCTCCAGGGAAAAACATTCAGTACTTC. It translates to CATSRDNSPGKNIQYF.

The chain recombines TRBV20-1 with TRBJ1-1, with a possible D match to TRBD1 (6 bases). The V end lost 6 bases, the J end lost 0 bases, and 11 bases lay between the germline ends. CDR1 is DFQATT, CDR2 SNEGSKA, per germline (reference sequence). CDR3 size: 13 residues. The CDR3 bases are TGCAGTGCGACGGACAGTCTGAACACTGAAGCTTTCTTT. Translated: CSATDSLNTEAFF.

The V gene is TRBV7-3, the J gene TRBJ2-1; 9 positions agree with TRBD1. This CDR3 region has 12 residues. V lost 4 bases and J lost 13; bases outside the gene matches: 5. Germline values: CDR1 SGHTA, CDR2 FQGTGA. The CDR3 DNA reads TGTGCCAGCAGCTCACAGGGGGCTCTACAGTTCTTC. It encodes CASSSQGALQFF. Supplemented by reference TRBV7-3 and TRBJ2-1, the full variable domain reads GAGVSQTPSNKVTEKGKYVELRCDPISGHTALYWYRQSLGQGPEFLIYFQGTGAADDSGLPNDRFFAVRPEGSVSTLKIQRTERGDSAVYLCASSSQGALQFFGPGTRLTVL.

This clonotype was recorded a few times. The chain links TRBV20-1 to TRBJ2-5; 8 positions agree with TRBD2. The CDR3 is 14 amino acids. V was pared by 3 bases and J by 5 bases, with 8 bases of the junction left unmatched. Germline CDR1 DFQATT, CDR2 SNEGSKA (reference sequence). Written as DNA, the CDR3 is TGCAGTGCTAGCGCCCTAGCGGGTAGTGAGACCCAGTACTTC. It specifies CSASALAGSETQYF.

The CDR3 protein is CSAQGQGITAYEQYF. As DNA, the CDR3 is TGCAGTGCCCAAGGACAGGGAATAACGGCCTACGAGCAGTACTTC. This chain uses TRBV20-1 with TRBJ2-7; 8 nucleotides match TRBD1. The V gene's germline CDR1 is DFQATT and CDR2 SNEGSKA (reference sequence). CDR3 length: 15 residues. V lost 6 bases to trimming and J lost 2 bases; unmatched junction nucleotides: 12.

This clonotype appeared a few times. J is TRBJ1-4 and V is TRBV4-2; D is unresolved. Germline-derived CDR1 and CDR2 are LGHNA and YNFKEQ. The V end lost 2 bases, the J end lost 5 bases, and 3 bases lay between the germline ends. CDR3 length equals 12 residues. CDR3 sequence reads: CASSQTNEKLFF. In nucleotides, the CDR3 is TGTGCCAGCAGCCAAACGAATGAAAAACTGTTTTTT.

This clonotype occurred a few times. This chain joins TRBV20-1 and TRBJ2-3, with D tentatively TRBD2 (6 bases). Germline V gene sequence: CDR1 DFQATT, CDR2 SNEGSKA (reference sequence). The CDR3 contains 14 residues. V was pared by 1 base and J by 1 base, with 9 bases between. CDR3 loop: CSARVASGTDTQYF. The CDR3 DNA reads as TGCAGTGCTAGAGTGGCTAGCGGCACAGATACGCAGTATTTT.

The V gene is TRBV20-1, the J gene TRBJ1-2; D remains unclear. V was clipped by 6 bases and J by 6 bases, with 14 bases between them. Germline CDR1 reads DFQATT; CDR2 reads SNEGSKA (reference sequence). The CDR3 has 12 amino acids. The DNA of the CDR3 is TGCAGTGCCATGGCGGCCCAGCATGGCTACACCTTC. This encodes CSAMAAQHGYTF.

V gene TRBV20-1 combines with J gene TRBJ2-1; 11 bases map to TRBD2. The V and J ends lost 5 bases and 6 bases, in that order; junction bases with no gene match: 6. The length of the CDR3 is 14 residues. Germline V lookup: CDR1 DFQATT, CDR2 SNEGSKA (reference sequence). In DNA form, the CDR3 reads TGCAGTGCTCCTAGCGGGGGGACCCTCAATGAGCAGTTCTTC. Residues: CSAPSGGTLNEQFF.

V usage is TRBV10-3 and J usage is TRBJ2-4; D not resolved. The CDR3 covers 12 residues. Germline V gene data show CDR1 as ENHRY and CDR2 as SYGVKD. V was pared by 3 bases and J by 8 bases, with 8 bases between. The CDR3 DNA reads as TGTGCCATCAGTGATCAAAATGACATTCAGTACTTC. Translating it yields CAISDQNDIQYF.

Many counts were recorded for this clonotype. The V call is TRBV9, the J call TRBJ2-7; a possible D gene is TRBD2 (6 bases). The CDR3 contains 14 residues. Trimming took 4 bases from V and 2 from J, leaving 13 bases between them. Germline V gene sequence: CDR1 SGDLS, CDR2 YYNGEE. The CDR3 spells CASSSSSGAYEQYF. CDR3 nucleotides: TGTGCCAGCAGCTCCTCTTCGGGGGCCTACGAGCAGTACTTC.

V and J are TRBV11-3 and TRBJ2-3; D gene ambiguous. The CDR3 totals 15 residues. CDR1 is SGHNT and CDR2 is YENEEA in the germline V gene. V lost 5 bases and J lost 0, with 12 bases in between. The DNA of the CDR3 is TGTGCCAGCAGCCGACCGGTCACCAGCACAGATACGCAGTATTTT. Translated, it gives CASSRPVTSTDTQYF.

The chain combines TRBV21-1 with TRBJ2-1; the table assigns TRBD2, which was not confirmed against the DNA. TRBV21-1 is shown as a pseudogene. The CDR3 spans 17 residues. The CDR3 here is CASSKCHQAGIINEQFF. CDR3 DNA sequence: TGTGCCAGCAGCAAATGCCATCAAGCGGGGATTATCAATGAGCAGTTCTTC.

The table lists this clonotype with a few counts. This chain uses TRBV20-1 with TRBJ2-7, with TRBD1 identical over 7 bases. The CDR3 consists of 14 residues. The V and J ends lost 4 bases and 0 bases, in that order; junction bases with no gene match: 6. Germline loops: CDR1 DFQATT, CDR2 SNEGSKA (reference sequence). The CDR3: CSANDRVPSYEQYF. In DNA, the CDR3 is TGCAGTGCTAACGACAGGGTCCCCTCCTACGAGCAGTACTTC.

In DNA, the CDR3 is TGTGCCAGCAGCTCGACAGGGGCCCAGGAGCAGTTCTTC. Its protein is CASSSTGAQEQFF. The chain links TRBV7-2 to TRBJ2-1; 8 nucleotides match TRBD1. The V gene end was trimmed by 4 bases and the J gene end by 10 bases; junction bases not matched to a gene: 6. The CDR3 length is 13 residues. From germline, CDR1 is SGHTA and CDR2 FQGNSA.

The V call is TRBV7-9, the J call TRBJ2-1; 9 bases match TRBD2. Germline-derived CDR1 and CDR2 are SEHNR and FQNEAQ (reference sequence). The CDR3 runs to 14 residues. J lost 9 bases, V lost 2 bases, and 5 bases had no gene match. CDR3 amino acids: CASSLFGGRVEQFF. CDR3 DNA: TGTGCCAGCAGCTTATTTGGCGGGAGGGTTGAGCAGTTCTTC.